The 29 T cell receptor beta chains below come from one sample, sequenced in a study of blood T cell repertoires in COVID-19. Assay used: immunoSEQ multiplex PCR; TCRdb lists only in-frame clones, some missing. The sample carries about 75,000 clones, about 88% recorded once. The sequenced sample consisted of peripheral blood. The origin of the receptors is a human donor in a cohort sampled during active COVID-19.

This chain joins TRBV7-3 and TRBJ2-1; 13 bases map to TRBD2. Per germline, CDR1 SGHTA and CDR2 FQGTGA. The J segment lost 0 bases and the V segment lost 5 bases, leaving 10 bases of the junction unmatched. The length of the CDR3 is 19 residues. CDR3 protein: CASSSEPGLAGSSYNEQFF. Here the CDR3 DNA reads TGTGCCAGCAGCAGCGAACCGGGACTAGCGGGGTCCTCCTACAATGAGCAGTTCTTC.

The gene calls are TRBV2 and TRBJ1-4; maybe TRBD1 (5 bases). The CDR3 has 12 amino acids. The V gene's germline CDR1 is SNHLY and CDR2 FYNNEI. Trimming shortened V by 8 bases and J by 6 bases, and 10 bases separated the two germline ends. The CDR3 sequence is CASLGQDEKLFF. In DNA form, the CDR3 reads TGTGCCAGCTTGGGGCAGGATGAAAAACTGTTTTTT.

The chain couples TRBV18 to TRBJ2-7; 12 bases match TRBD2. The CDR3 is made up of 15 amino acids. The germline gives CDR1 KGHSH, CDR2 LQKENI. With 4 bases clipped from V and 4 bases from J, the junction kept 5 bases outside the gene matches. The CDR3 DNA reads TGTGCCAGCTCACGACTAGCGGGAGCCGGGTACGAGCAGTACTTC. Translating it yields CASSRLAGAGYEQYF.

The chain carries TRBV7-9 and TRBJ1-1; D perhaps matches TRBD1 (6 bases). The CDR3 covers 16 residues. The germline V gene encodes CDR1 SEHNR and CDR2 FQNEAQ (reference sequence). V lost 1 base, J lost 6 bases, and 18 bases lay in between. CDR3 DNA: TGTGCCAGCAGCTTAGAGGTGGGGGCAGGGGCGGCTGAAGCTTTCTTT. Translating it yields CASSLEVGAGAAEAFF. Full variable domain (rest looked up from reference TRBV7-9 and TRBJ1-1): DTGVSQNPRHKITKRGQNVTFRCDPISEHNRLYWYRQTLGQGPEFLTYFQNEAQLEKSRLLSDRFSAERPKGSFSTLEIQRTEQGDSAMYLCASSLEVGAGAAEAFFGQGTRLTVV.

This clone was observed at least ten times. CDR3 bases: TGTGCCAGCAGCTTGACAGACATAGGGACCTACGAGCAGTACTTC. This encodes CASSLTDIGTYEQYF. The rearrangement links TRBV6-2 or TRBV6-3 to TRBJ2-7; D might be TRBD1 (5 bases). The CDR3 is 15 amino acids. Germline V gene lookup returns CDR1 MNHEY and CDR2 SVGEGT. V was trimmed by 6 bases and J by 2 bases, leaving 17 bases between them.

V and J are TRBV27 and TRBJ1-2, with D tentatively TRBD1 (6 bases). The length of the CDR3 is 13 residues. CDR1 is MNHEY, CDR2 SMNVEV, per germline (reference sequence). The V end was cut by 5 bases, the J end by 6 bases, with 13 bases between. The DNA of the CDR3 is TGTGCCAGCAGTAACAGGGAAATGAATGGCTACACCTTC. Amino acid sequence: CASSNREMNGYTF.

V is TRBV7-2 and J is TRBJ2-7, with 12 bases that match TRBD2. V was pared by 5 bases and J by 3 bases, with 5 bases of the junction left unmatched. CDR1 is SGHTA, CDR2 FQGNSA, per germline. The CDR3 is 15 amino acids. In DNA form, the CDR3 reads TGTGCCAGCAGCGCGAGACTAGCGGGGGTCTACGAGCAGTACTTC. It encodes CASSARLAGVYEQYF. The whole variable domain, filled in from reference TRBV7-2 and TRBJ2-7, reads GAGVSQSPSNKVTEKGKDVELRCDPISGHTALYWYRQSLGQGLEFLIYFQGNSAPDKSGLPSDRFSAERTGGSVSTLTIQRTQQEDSAVYLCASSARLAGVYEQYFGPGTRLTVT.

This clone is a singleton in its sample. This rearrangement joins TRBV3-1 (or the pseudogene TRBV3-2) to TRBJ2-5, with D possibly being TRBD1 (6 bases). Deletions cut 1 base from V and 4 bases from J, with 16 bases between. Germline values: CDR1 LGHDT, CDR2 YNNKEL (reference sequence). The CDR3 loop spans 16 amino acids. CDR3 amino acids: CASSQGGLAPGETQYF. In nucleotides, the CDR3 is TGTGCCAGCAGCCAAGGGGGGCTAGCCCCTGGAGAGACCCAGTACTTC.

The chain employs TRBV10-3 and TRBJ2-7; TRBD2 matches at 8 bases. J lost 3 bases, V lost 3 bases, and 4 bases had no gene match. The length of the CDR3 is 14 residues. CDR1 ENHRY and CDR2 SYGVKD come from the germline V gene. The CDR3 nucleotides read TGTGCCATCAGTGAAACTAGCGGTTACTACGAGCAGTACTTC. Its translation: CAISETSGYYEQYF.

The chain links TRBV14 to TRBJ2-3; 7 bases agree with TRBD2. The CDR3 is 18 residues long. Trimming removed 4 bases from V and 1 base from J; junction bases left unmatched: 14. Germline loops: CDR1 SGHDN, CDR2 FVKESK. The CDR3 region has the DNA TGTGCCAGCAGCCTTAAAGGGCAACTAGCGTGGCGCACAGATACGCAGTATTTT. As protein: CASSLKGQLAWRTDTQYF.

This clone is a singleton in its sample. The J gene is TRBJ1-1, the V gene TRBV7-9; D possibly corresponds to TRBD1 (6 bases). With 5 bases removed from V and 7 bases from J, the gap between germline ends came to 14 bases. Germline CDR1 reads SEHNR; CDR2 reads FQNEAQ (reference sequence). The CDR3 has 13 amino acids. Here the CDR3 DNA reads TGTGCCAGCAGCGTATTCCAGGGGAATGAAGCTTTCTTT. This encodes CASSVFQGNEAFF.

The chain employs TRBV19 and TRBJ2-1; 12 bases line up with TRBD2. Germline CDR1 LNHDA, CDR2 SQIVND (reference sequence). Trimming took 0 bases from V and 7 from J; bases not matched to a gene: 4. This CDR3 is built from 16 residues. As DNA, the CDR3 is TGTGCCAGTAGTATAGAAACTAGCGGGAGGCGAAATGAGCAGTTCTTC. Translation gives CASSIETSGRRNEQFF.

The CDR3 coding sequence is TGCAGCGTTGTAGGCCTAGCGGTTTACAATGAGCAGTTCTTC. Amino acid sequence: CSVVGLAVYNEQFF. The V call is TRBV29-1, the J call TRBJ2-1; 7 nucleotides agree with TRBD2. The CDR3 is 14 amino acids. Germline lookup yields CDR1 SQVTM and CDR2 ANQGSEA. V shed 4 bases, J shed 4 bases, and the junction held 7 bases outside the gene matches.

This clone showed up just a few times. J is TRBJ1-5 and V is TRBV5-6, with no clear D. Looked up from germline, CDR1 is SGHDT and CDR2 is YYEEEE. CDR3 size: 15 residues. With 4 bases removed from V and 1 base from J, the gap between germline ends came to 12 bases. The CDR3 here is CASSRGGRSNQPQHF. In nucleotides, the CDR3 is TGTGCCAGCAGCCGGGGAGGGAGGAGCAATCAGCCCCAGCATTTT.

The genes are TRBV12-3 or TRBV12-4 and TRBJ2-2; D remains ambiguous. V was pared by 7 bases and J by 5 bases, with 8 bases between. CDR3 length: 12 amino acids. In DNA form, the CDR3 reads TGTGCCAGCACCCCCGCGACCGGGGAGCTGTTTTTT. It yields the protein CASTPATGELFF.

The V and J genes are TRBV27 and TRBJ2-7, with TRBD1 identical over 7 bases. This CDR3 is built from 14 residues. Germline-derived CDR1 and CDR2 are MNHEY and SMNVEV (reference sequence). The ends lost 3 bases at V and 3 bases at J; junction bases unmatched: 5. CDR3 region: CASSLDRRFYEQYF. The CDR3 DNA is TGTGCCAGCAGTTTGGACAGGAGGTTCTACGAGCAGTACTTC.

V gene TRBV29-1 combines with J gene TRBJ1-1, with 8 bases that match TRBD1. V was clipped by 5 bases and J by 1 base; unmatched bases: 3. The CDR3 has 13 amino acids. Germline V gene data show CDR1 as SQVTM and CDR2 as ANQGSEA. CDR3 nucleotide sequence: TGCAGCGTTAGGGACAGGAGGAACACTGAAGCTTTCTTT. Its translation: CSVRDRRNTEAFF.

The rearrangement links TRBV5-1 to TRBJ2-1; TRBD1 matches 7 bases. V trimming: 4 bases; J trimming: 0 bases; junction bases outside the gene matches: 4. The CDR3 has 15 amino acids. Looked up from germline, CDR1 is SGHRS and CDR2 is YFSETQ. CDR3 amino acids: CASSLRQGSYNEQFF. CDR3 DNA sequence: TGCGCCAGCAGCCTAAGACAGGGCTCCTACAATGAGCAGTTCTTC.

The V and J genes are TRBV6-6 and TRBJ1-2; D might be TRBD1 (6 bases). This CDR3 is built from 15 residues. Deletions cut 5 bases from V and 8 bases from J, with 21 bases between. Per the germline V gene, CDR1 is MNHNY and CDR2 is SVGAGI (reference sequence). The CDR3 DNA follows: TGTGCCAGCAGTCCCATTAGGACAGAAGTACGCGGCTACACCTTC. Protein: CASSPIRTEVRGYTF.

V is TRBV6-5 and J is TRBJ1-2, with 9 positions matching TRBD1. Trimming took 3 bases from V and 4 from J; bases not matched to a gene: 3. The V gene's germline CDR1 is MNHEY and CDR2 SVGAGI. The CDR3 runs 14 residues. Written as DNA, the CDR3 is TGTGCCAGCAGTTATGGGGGACAGGGCTATGGCTACACCTTC. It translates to CASSYGGQGYGYTF.

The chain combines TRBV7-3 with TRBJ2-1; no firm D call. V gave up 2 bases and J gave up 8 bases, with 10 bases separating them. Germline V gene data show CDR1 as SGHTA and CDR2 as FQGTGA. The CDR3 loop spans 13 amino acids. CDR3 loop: CASSLSWADEQFF. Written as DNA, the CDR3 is TGTGCCAGCAGCTTATCATGGGCCGATGAGCAGTTCTTC.

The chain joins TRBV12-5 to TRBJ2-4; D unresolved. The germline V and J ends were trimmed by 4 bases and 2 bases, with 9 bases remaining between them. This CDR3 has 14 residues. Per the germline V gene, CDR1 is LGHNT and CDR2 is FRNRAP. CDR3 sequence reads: CASGSSGSKNIQYF. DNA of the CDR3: TGTGCTAGTGGTTCCTCCGGTTCCAAAAACATTCAGTACTTC.

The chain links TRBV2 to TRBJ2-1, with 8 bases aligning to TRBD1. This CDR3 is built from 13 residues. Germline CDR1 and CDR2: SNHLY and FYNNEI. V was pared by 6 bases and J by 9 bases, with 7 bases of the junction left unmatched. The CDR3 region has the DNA TGTGCCAGCAGGTCCGGACAGGGAGGTGAGCAGTTCTTC. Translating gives CASRSGQGGEQFF.

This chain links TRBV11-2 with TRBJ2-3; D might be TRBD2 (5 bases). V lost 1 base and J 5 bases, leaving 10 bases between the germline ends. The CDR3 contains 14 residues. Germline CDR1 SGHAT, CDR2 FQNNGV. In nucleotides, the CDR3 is TGTGCCAGCAGCTTAGTTACGGGGAAAGATACGCAGTATTTT. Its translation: CASSLVTGKDTQYF.

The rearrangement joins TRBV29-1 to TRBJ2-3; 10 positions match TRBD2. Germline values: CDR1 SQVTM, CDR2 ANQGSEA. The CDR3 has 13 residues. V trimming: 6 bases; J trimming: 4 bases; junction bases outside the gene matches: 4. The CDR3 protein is CSVRTSGSDTQYF. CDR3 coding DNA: TGCAGCGTCCGGACTAGCGGATCAGATACGCAGTATTTT.

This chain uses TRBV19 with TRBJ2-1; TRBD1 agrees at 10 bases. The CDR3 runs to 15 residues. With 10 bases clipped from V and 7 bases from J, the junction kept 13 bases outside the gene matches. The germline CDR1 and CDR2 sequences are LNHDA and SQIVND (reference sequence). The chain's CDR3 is CATNPPGQGKNEQFF. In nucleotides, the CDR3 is TGTGCCACAAACCCCCCGGGACAGGGGAAGAATGAGCAGTTCTTC. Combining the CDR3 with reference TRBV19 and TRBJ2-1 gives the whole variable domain DGGITQSPKYLFRKEGQNVTLSCEQNLNHDAMYWYRQDPGQGLRLIYYSQIVNDFQKGDIAEGYSVSREKKESFPLTVTSAQKNPTAFYLCATNPPGQGKNEQFFGPGTRLTVL.

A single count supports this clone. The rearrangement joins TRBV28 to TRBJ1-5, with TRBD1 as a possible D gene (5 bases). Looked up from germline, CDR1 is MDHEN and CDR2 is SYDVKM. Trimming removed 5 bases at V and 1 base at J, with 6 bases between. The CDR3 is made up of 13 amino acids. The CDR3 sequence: CASSPGSNQPQHF. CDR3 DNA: TGTGCCAGCAGTCCAGGGAGCAATCAGCCCCAGCATTTT.

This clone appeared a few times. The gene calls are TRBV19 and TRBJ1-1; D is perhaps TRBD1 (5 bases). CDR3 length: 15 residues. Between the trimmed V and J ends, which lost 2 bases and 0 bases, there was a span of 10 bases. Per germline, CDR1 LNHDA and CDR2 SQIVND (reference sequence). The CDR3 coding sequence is TGTGCCAGTAGTATATGGGACTCGGTGAACACTGAAGCTTTCTTT. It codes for CASSIWDSVNTEAFF.

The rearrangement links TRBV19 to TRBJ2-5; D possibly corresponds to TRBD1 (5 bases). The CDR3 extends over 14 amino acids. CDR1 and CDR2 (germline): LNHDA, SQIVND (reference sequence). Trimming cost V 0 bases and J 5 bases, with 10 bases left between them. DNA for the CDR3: TGTGCCAGTAGTATAGATCGCTGGGGCGAGACCCAGTACTTC. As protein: CASSIDRWGETQYF. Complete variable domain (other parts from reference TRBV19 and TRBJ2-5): DGGITQSPKYLFRKEGQNVTLSCEQNLNHDAMYWYRQDPGQGLRLIYYSQIVNDFQKGDIAEGYSVSREKKESFPLTVTSAQKNPTAFYLCASSIDRWGETQYFGPGTRLLVL.